This TCR beta chain was captured by sequencing in a study of identical twins. Per germline, CDR1 SGHAT and CDR2 FQDESV (reference sequence). The J segment lost 2 bases and the V segment lost 7 bases, leaving 4 bases of the junction unmatched. The CDR3 covers 13 residues. Each CDR3 protein gets one entry after TCRdb re-called the 5' RACE reads with MiXCR. This sample has about 890,000 distinct CDR3 sequences, with about 12% found just once. This clonotype turned up a few times. These same data were also listed under a study on yellow fever vaccine responses in identical twins.

The sample consisted of PBMCs. The V gene is TRBV11-1, the J gene TRBJ2-7, with 8 positions matching TRBD1. This clonotype was sampled from a woman between 18 and 30 years old in good health. The CDR3 here is CASTQGVTYEQYF. CDR3 DNA sequence: TGTGCCAGCACACAGGGGGTCACCTACGAGCAGTACTTC.